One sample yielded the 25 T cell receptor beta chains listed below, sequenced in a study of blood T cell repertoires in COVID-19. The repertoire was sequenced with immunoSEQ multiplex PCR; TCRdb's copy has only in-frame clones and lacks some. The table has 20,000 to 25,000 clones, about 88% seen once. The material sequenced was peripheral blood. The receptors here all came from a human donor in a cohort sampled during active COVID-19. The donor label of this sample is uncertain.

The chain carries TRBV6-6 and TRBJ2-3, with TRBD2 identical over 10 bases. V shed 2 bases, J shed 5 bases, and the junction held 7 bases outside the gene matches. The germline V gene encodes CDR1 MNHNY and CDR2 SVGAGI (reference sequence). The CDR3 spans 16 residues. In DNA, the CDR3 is TGTGCCAGCAGTTACCCCGGGGTAGCGGGAGGAGATACGCAGTATTTT. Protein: CASSYPGVAGGDTQYF.

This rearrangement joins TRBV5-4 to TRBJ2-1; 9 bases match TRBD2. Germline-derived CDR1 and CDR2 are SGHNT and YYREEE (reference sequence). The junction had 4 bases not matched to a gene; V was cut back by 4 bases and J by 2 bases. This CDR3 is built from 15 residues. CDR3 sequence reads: CASSALAGTYNEQFF. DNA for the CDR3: TGTGCCAGCAGCGCGCTAGCGGGAACCTACAATGAGCAGTTCTTC.

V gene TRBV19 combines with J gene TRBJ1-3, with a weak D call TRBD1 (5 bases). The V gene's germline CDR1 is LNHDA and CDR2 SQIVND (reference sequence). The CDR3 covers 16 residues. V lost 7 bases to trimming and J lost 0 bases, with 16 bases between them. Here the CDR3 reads CASTELGGSSGNTIYF. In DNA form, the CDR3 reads TGTGCCAGTACCGAGCTCGGGGGAAGCTCTGGAAACACCATATATTTT.

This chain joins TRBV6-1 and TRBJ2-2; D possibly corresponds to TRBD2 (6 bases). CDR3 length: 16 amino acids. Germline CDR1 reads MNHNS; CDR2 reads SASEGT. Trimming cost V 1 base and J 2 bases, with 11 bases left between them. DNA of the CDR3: TGTGCCAGCAGTGAAGGTTCGGGAGACAACACCGGGGAGCTGTTTTTT. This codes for CASSEGSGDNTGELFF.

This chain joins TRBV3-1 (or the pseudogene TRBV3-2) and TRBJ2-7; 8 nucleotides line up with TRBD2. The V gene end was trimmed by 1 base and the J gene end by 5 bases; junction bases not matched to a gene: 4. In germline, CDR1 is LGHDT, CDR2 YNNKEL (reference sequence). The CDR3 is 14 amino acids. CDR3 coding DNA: TGTGCCAGCAGCCAAGCGGGAGGGTTACACGAGCAGTACTTC. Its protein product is CASSQAGGLHEQYF.

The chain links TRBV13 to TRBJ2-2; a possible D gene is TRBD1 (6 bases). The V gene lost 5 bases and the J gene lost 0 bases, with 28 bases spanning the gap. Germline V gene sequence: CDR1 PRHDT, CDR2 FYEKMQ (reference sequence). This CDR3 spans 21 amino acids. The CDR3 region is CASSRRAGAILHSSNTGELFF. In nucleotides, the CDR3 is TGTGCCAGCAGCCGCCGGGCAGGGGCGATCCTGCACTCTTCGAACACCGGGGAGCTGTTTTTT.

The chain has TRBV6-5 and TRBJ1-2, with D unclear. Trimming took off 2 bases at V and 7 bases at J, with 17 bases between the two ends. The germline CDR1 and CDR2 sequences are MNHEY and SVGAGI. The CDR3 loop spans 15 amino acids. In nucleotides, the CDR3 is TGTGCCAGCAGTTACGCCGGGGAAGGACTCTCTGGCTACACCTTC. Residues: CASSYAGEGLSGYTF.

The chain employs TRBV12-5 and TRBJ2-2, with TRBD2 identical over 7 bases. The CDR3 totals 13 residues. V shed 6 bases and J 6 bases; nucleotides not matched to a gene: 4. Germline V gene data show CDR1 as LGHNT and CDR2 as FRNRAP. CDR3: CASGRLAPGELFF. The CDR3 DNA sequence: TGTGCTAGTGGAAGACTAGCTCCCGGGGAGCTGTTTTTT.

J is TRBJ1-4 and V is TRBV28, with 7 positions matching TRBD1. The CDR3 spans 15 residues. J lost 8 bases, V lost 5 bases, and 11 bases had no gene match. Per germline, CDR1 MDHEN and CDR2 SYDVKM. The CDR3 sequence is CASSTPRQGREKLFF. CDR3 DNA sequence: TGTGCCAGCAGTACCCCTAGACAGGGTAGAGAAAAACTGTTTTTT.

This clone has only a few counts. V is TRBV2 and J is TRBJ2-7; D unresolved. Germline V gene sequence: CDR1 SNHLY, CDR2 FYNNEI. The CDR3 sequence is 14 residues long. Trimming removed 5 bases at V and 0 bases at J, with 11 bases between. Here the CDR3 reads CASSNQQSSYEQYF. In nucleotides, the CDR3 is TGTGCCAGCAGTAATCAACAGAGCTCCTACGAGCAGTACTTC.

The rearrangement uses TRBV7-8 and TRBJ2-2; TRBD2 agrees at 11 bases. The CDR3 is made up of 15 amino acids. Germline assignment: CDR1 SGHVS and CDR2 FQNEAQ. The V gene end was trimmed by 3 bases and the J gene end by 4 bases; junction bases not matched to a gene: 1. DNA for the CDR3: TGTGCCAGCAGCTTGACTAGCGGGGCCACCGGGGAGCTGTTTTTT. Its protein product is CASSLTSGATGELFF. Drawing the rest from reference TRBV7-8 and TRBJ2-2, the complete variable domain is GAGVSQSPRYKVAKRGQDVALRCDPISGHVSLFWYQQALGQGPEFLTYFQNEAQLDKSGLPSDRFFAERPEGSVSTLKIQRTQQEDSAVYLCASSLTSGATGELFFGEGSRLTVL.

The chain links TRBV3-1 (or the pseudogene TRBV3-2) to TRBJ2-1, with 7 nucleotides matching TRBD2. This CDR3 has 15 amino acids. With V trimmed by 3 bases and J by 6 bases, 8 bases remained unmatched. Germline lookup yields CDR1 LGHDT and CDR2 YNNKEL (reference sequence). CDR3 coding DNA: TGTGCCAGCAGCCATGCCGGGACTACCAGCAATGAGCAGTTCTTC. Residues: CASSHAGTTSNEQFF.

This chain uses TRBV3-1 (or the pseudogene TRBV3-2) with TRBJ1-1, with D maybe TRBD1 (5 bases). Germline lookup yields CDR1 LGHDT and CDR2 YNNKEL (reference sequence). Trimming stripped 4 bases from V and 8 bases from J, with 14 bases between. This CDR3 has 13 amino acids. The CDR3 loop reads CASSRGSSPEAFF. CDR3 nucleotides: TGTGCCAGCAGCCGGGGCAGTTCCCCAGAAGCTTTCTTT.

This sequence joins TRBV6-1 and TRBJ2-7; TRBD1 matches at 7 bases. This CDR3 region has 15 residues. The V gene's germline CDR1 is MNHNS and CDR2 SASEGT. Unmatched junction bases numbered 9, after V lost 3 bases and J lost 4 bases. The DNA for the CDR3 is TGTGCCAGCAGTGACAAGGGGGCTTTACGTTACGAGCAGTACTTC. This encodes CASSDKGALRYEQYF.

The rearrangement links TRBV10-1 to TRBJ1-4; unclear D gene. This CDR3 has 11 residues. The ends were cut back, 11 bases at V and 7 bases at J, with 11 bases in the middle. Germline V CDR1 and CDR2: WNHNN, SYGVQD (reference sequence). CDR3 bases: TGCGCCGACACCCCGCCTGAAAAACTGTTTTTT. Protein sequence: CADTPPEKLFF.

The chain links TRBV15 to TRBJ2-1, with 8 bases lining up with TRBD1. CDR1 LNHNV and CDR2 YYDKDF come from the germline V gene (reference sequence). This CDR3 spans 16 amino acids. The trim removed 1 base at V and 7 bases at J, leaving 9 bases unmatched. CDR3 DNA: TGTGCCACCAGCAGAGGAGGCAGGGGGCGAGAGAATGAGCAGTTCTTC. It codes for CATSRGGRGRENEQFF.

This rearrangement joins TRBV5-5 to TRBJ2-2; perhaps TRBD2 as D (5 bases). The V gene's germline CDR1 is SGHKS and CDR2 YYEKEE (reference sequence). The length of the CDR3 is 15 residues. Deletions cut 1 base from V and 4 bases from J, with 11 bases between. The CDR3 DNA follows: TGTGCCAGCAGCTTGTGGTCTAGCCTCACCGGGGAGCTGTTTTTT. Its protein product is CASSLWSSLTGELFF.

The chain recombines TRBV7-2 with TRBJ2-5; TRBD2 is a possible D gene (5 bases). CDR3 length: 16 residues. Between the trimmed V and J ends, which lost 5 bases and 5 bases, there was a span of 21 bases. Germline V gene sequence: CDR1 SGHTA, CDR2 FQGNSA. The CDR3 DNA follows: TGTGCCAGCAGCGCCGCCGGGCCCTGGAGGCGGGAGACCCAGTACTTC. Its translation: CASSAAGPWRRETQYF.

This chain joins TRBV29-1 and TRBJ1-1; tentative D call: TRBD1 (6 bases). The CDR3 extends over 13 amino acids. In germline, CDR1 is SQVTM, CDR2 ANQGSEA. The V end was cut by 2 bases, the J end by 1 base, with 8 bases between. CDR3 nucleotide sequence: TGCAGCGTTGAAAGGGACAAGAACACTGAAGCTTTCTTT. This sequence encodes CSVERDKNTEAFF.

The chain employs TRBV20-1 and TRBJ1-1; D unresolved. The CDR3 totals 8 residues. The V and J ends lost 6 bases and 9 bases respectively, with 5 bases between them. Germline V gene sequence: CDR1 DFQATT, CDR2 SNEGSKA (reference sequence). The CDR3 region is CSAQKAFF. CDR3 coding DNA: TGCAGTGCACAAAAAGCTTTCTTT.

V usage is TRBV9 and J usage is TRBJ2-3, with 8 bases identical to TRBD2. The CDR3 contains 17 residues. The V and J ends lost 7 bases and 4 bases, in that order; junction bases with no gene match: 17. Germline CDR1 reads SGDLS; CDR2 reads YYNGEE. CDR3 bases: TGTGCCAGCTCACTAGGGCCGACAGCGCGGGAGGCAGATACGCAGTATTTT. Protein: CASSLGPTAREADTQYF.

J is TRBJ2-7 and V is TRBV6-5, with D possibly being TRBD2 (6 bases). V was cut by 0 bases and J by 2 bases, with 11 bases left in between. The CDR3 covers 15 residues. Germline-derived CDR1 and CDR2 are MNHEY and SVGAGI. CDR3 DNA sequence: TGTGCCAGCAGTTACTCGAGGGAGGCCCCCTACGAGCAGTACTTC. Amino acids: CASSYSREAPYEQYF.

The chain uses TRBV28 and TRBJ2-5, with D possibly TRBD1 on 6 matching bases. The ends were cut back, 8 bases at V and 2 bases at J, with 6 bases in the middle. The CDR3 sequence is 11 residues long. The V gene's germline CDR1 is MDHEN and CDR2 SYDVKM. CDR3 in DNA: TGTGCCAGCGGGACACAAGAGACCCAGTACTTC. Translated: CASGTQETQYF.

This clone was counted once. The CDR3 sequence is CASSVGEGAHSPLHF. The CDR3 coding sequence is TGTGCCAGCAGCGTAGGGGAGGGAGCGCATTCACCCCTCCACTTT. V gene TRBV9 combines with J gene TRBJ1-6, with no clear D. Germline V gene data show CDR1 as SGDLS and CDR2 as YYNGEE. The CDR3 runs 15 residues. Trimming shortened V by 0 bases and J by 8 bases, and 12 bases separated the two germline ends. Full variable domain (outside the CDR3, taken from reference TRBV9 and TRBJ1-6): DSGVTQTPKHLITATGQRVTLRCSPRSGDLSVYWYQQSLDQGLQFLIQYYNGEERAKGNILERFSAQQFPDLHSELNLSSLELGDSALYFCASSVGEGAHSPLHFGNGTRLTVT.

The DNA of the CDR3 is TGTGCCGCATGGGACAGGGCCTCAACAGATACGCAGTATTTT. This gives the protein CAAWDRASTDTQYF. The chain is built from TRBV6-5 and TRBJ2-3; 9 nucleotides line up with TRBD1. The CDR3 is 14 amino acids. V was pared by 11 bases and J by 3 bases, with 9 bases of the junction left unmatched. Germline V gene sequence: CDR1 MNHEY, CDR2 SVGAGI.